Below, 3 T cell receptor beta chains from the same sample are listed, as sequenced in a study of T cells after yellow fever vaccination. TCRdb analysed the 5' RACE reads with MiXCR anew, one entry per CDR3 protein. Among 120,000 or so distinct CDR3 sequences listed, more than 5.5% were seen once. The material sequenced was CD4+ T cells sorted from PBMCs, taken more than 40 days after the first yellow fever vaccination. These receptors were taken from a man aged 18 to 29 who received the YFV17D yellow fever vaccine.

This clonotype was seen repeatedly, ten times or more. This sequence joins TRBV4-2 and TRBJ1-4; D not certain. Trimming stripped 3 bases from V and 4 bases from J, with 6 bases between. This CDR3 is 13 amino acids long. CDR1 and CDR2 (germline): LGHNA, YNFKEQ. This CDR3 reads CASSHLINEKLFF. Here the CDR3 DNA reads TGTGCCAGCAGCCACCTCATTAATGAAAAACTGTTTTTT.

This clonotype was found many times. V is TRBV7-3 and J is TRBJ2-7, with 8 bases fitting TRBD1. Germline CDR1 SGHTA, CDR2 FQGTGA. The CDR3 totals 13 residues. V gave up 6 bases and J gave up 7 bases; unmatched junction bases: 8. CDR3 coding DNA: TGTGCCAGCAGTGTGGGCGACAGGGGAGAGCAGTACTTC. This translates into CASSVGDRGEQYF.

With respect to this clonotype: This may come from a read error, since a much larger clone is one base off. CDR3 nucleotides: TGCGCCAGCAGCTCCAGAGGGCACCCCTACTACAATGAGCAGTTCTTC. Its translation is CASSSRGHPYYNEQFF. V gene TRBV5-1 combines with J gene TRBJ2-1; possible D gene TRBD2, 5 bases. Trimming removed 3 bases from V and 3 bases from J, with 16 bases in between. This CDR3 contains 16 residues. Germline V gene data show CDR1 as SGHRS and CDR2 as YFSETQ.